This T cell receptor beta chain came from a study of shared clonotypes between healthy human individuals. TCRdb's table, derived via immunoSEQ multiplex PCR, lists solely in-frame clones and lacks some. The sample has about 640,000 clones, approximately 79% seen once. V lost 2 bases and J lost 0, with 17 bases in between. This CDR3 is built from 18 residues. The V gene's germline CDR1 is KGHSH and CDR2 LQKENI. Specimen: memory CD4+ T cells sorted from blood. Described subset: CD45RA-negative fraction. The chain carries TRBV18 and TRBJ2-1; D tentatively reads TRBD1 or TRBD2 (5 bases each). The receptor was derived from a woman in her thirties in good health. For the CDR3, the DNA is TGTGCCAGCTCACCATTACGGGTGGATGGGGGCTCCTACAATGAGCAGTTCTTC. It translates to CASSPLRVDGGSYNEQFF.